This T cell receptor (beta chain) was sequenced for a study of glioma-infiltrating T cells (dated by TCRdb to 2015 to 2016). Context from the whole study: The study sequenced TCR alpha- and beta-chain repertoires from glioma tissue, from non-neoplastic brain tissue and from matched peripheral blood mononuclear cells. The paired cohort comprised three low-grade glioma patients, eight primary glioblastoma patients and three non-glioma patients contributing non-neoplastic brain tissue. Each tissue-infiltrating repertoire was compared with the same patient's peripheral blood repertoire to measure divergence between tissue and blood T-cell populations. Results the study describes overall, beyond this receptor: The group comparisons were based on small numbers of patients: three non-neoplastic, three low-grade glioma and eight glioblastoma patients. VJ-independent divergence between tissue and blood was lower than expected in non-neoplastic patients but higher than expected in all gliomas, particularly low-grade gliomas. Very few CDR3 sequences were shared between tissue and blood, attributed to high CDR3 diversity and limited sampling.

This clonotype occurred many times. Its antigen specificity is not known. Per-base quality was not reported, and no clone a single base away is much larger than it. The iRepertoire nested amplicon-rescue multiplex PCR (arm-PCR) platform was used to amplify TCR alpha and beta CDR3 regions from RNA. For one-step reverse transcription and amplification, roughly 90-450 ng of tissue mRNA or PBMC total RNA was used as input. Following bead purification, Illumina adapters were added by a secondary multiplex PCR, and the libraries were gel-purified between 200 and 400 bp. Internal 6-nucleotide barcodes were carried by the libraries and were used for demultiplexing. Libraries were sequenced on an Illumina MiSeq with 2x220 or 2x250 nucleotide paired-end reads. Per the original workflow: Paired reads were merged using FLASH 1.2.11 and aligned with BWA-MEM to the GRCh37 human genome, and TRA and TRB reads were then extracted. V and J assignment used an IMGT-derived reference of cassette sequences and CDR3 motifs that included pseudogenes. Three-frame translation of reads was performed, and productive CDR3s were defined as those with a C...FGXG motif and no stop codons. A clonotype was defined as a unique combination of a V-J cassette pair and a CDR3 amino acid sequence. Reads were filtered by Hamming distance, thresholded by each sample's sequence error rate in mapped regions. In TCRdb, the public reads were trimmed at Q25 with fastp and aligned with MiXCR, with productive beta chains retained. A single entry per CDR3 protein holds the most common genes and DNA from its merged rows. The V and J calls reflect TCRdb's pipeline rather than the authors' work. This sample lists approximately 120,000 distinct CDR3 sequences; roughly 23% were detected once. The top ten clonotypes cover 12% to 15% of the sample.

The receptor comes from a human donor with low-grade glioma or glioblastoma, undergoing nonglioma brain surgery, or in good health (not recorded which). Sequencing used glioma tissue, nonneoplastic brain tissue, or PBMCs (not recorded which).

The nucleotides are TGTGCCAGCAGCTTATTTTCGAAACAGACCTACGAGCAGTACTTC. It specifies CASSLFSKQTYEQYF. The rearranged chain carries TRBV7-2 and TRBJ2-7; the D gene cannot be named for sure. Trimming at the junction amounts to 2 bases on V and 2 bases on J, and the germline ends lie 13 bases apart. The CDR3 runs 15 amino acids, cysteine and phenylalanine included. Only the CDR3 DNA is retained, 45 bases long and in frame from the first base. CDR1 and CDR2, per the germline V gene, are SGHTA and FQGNSA. The reference TRBV7-2 and TRBJ2-7 proteins fill in what lies around the CDR3, so the full variable domain reads GAGVSQSPSNKVTEKGKDVELRCDPISGHTALYWYRQSLGQGLEFLIYFQGNSAPDKSGLPSDRFSAERTGGSVSTLTIQRTQQEDSAVYLCASSLFSKQTYEQYFGPGTRLTVT.